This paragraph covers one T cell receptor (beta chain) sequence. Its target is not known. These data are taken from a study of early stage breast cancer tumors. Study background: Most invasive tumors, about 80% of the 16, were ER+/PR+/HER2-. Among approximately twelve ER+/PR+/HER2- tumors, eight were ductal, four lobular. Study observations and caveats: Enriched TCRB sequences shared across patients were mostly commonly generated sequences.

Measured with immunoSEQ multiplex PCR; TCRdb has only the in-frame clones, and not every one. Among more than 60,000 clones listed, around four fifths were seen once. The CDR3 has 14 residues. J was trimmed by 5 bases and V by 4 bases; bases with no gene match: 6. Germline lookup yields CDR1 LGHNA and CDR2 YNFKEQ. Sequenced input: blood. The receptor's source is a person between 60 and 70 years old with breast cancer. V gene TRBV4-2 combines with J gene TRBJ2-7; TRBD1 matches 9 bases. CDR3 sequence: CASSPGTGNDEQYF. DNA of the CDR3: TGTGCCAGCAGCCCCGGGACAGGGAACGACGAGCAGTACTTC.